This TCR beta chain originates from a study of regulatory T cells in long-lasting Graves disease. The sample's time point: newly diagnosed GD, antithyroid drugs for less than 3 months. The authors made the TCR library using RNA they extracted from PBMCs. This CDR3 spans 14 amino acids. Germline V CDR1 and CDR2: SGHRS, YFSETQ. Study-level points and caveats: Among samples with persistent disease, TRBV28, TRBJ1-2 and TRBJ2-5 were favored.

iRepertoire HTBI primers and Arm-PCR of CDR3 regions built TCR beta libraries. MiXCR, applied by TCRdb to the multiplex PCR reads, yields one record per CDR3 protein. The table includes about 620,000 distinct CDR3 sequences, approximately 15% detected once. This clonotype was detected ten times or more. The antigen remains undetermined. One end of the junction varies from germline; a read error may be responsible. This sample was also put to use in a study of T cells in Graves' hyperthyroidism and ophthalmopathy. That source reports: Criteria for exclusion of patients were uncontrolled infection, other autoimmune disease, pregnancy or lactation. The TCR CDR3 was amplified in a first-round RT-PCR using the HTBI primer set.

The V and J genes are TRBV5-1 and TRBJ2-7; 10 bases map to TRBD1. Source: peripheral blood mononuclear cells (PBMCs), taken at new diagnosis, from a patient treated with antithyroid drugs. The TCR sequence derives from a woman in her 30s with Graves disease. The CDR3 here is CASSSGQGGYEQYF. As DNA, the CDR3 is TGTGCCAGCAGTTCCGGACAGGGGGGATACGAGCAGTACTTC.